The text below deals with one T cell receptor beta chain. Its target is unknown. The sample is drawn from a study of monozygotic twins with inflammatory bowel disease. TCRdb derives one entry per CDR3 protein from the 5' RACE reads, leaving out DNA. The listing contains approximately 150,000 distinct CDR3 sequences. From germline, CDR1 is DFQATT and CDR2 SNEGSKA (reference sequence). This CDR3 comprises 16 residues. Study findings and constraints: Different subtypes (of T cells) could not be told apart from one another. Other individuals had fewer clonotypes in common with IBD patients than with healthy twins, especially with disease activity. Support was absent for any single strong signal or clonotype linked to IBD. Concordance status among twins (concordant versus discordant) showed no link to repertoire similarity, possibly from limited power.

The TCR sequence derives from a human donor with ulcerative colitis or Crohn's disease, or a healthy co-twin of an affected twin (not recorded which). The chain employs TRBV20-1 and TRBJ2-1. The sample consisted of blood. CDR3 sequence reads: CSASSLPLSSYNEQFF.